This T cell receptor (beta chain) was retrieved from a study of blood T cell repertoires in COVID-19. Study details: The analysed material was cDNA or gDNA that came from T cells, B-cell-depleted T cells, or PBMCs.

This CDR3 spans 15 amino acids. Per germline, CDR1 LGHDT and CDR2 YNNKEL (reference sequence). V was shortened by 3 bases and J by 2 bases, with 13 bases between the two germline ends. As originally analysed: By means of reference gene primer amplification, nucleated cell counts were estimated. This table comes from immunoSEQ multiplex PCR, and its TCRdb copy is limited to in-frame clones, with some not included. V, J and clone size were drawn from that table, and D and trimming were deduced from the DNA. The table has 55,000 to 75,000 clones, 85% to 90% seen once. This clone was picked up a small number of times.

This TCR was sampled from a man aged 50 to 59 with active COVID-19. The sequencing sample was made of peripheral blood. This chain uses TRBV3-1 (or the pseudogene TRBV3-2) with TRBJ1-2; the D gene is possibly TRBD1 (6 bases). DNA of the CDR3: TGTGCCAGCAGCCACCCCCCGACAGGCAACTATGGCTACACCTTC. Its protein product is CASSHPPTGNYGYTF.